This T cell receptor (beta chain) was profiled in a study of cytomegalovirus exposure and HLA in healthy donors. Turning to the study itself: The 130 or so validation repertoires, a later analysis reported, used the same platform as the 666 repertoires from the first cohort. Study results and caveats: In vitro experiments confirmed that a few CMV-associated chains were specific for CMV antigens.

A note on this clone: Its antigen is as yet unknown.

The ends were cut back, 5 bases at V and 0 bases at J, with 14 bases in the middle. From germline, CDR1 is SGHAT and CDR2 FQNNGV. The CDR3 length is 16 residues. The approximately 130-subject validation cohort, separate from the approximately 670-subject first cohort, included the donors. The repertoire was sequenced with immunoSEQ multiplex PCR; TCRdb's copy has only in-frame clones and lacks some. The profile shows approximately 150,000 clones, less than 95% of them singletons. Material for sequencing was PBMCs. This TCR derives from a woman aged 18-29 years in good health and CMV-seropositive. V gene TRBV11-2 combines with J gene TRBJ2-1; TRBD1 might be the D (6 bases). The CDR3 nucleotides are TGTGCCAGCAGCGACATGGGGGCCTACTCCTACAATGAGCAGTTCTTC. Encoded protein: CASSDMGAYSYNEQFF.